The 29 T cell receptor beta chains reported below all come from one sample, sequenced in a study of cytomegalovirus exposure and HLA in healthy donors. With 60 Vbeta and 13 Jbeta primers, the PCR was carried out. Only in-frame clones appear in the TCRdb table, and some are missing; sequencing was by immunoSEQ multiplex PCR. In the table there are over 75,000 clones, around four fifths of which are singletons. Sequencing was done on a sample of PBMCs. The receptor set was obtained from a middle-aged man in good health and CMV-seropositive.

The rearrangement uses TRBV2 and TRBJ2-1, with 16 bases aligning to TRBD2. V trimming: 4 bases; J trimming: 8 bases; junction bases outside the gene matches: 14. This CDR3 is 19 amino acids long. Germline V CDR1 and CDR2: SNHLY, FYNNEI. The CDR3 region is CASSGGTSGRARAIYEQFF. The CDR3 DNA follows: TGTGCCAGCAGTGGAGGGACTAGCGGGAGGGCCCGCGCAATCTATGAGCAGTTCTTC.

This clone appeared a few times. The rearrangement uses TRBV28 and TRBJ2-2, with D unclear. This CDR3 is built from 11 residues. The V end lost 6 bases, the J end lost 3 bases, and 2 bases lay between the germline ends. Germline V gene data show CDR1 as MDHEN and CDR2 as SYDVKM. CDR3 nucleotide sequence: TGTGCCAGCAGCTACACCGGGGAGCTGTTTTTT. The encoded protein is CASSYTGELFF.

The chain carries TRBV4-2 and TRBJ2-3; no clear D. The V gene's germline CDR1 is LGHNA and CDR2 YNFKEQ. The CDR3 has 15 amino acids. Trimming removed 0 bases at V and 0 bases at J, with 7 bases between. CDR3 coding DNA: TGTGCCAGCAGCCAAGATGGAGCCAGCACAGATACGCAGTATTTT. This codes for CASSQDGASTDTQYF.

V and J are TRBV6-5 and TRBJ2-7; 9 bases map to TRBD2. The germline V gene has CDR1 MNHEY and CDR2 SVGAGI. V gave up 2 bases and J gave up 6 bases; unmatched junction bases: 5. This CDR3 comprises 14 residues. The CDR3: CASSYASGISEQYF. CDR3 bases: TGTGCCAGCAGTTACGCTAGCGGGATCTCCGAGCAGTACTTC.

The rearrangement links TRBV2 to TRBJ1-4, with D perhaps TRBD1 (6 bases). V dropped 11 bases and J dropped 8 bases, with 18 bases sitting between them. Per germline, CDR1 SNHLY and CDR2 FYNNEI. This CDR3 spans 13 amino acids. The CDR3 DNA reads TGTGCCCTCCGGGGGGGCGGGGTCGAAAAACTGTTTTTT. It encodes CALRGGGVEKLFF. Filled out from reference TRBV2 and TRBJ1-4, the complete variable domain reads EPEVTQTPSHQVTQMGQEVILRCVPISNHLYFYWYRQILGQKVEFLVSFYNNEISEKSEIFDDQFSVERPDGSNFTLKIRSTKLEDSAMYFCALRGGGVEKLFFGSGTQLSVL.

The chain links TRBV9 to TRBJ2-7, with 12 bases matching TRBD1. Germline values: CDR1 SGDLS, CDR2 YYNGEE. Losses at the gene ends were 4 bases for V and 4 bases for J; bases not matched to a gene: 9. The CDR3 has 16 residues. The CDR3 loop is CASSPGQGALLYEQYF. As DNA, the CDR3 is TGTGCCAGCAGCCCGGGACAGGGGGCGCTACTGTACGAGCAGTACTTC.

The chain carries TRBV1 and TRBJ2-5; the table calls TRBD2, which could not be checked here. TRBV1 is a recognized pseudogene. CDR3 length: 16 amino acids. This CDR3 reads CTSSTGLAGGQETQYF. The CDR3 DNA is TGCACCAGCAGCACGGGACTAGCGGGGGGGCAAGAGACCCAGTACTTC.

The chain recombines TRBV28 with TRBJ1-2; 9 bases map to TRBD1. Trimming removed 6 bases from V and 8 bases from J; junction bases left unmatched: 13. Germline CDR1 and CDR2: MDHEN and SYDVKM. The CDR3 consists of 15 residues. The CDR3 region is CASRPTGGALDGYTF. DNA of the CDR3: TGTGCCAGCAGACCGACAGGGGGTGCGTTGGACGGCTACACCTTC.

The gene calls are TRBV7-3 and TRBJ1-1; tentative D call: TRBD1 (5 bases). Germline lookup yields CDR1 SGHTA and CDR2 FQGTGA. The CDR3 contains 13 residues. Trimming shortened V by 1 base and J by 6 bases, and 9 bases separated the two germline ends. CDR3 region: CASSLNRQPEAFF. CDR3 nucleotides: TGTGCCAGCAGCTTAAACCGACAGCCTGAAGCTTTCTTT. The whole variable domain, remainder taken from reference TRBV7-3 and TRBJ1-1, is GAGVSQTPSNKVTEKGKYVELRCDPISGHTALYWYRQSLGQGPEFLIYFQGTGAADDSGLPNDRFFAVRPEGSVSTLKIQRTERGDSAVYLCASSLNRQPEAFFGQGTRLTVV.

V is TRBV2 and J is TRBJ2-1; 12 bases are shared with TRBD1. V gave up 8 bases and J gave up 2 bases; unmatched junction bases: 13. The CDR3 is 18 residues long. The germline V gene has CDR1 SNHLY and CDR2 FYNNEI. Here the CDR3 reads CASLFGTGGIGPYNEQFF. CDR3 sequence (DNA): TGTGCCAGCTTGTTCGGGACAGGGGGCATCGGACCCTACAATGAGCAGTTCTTC.

The chain links TRBV21-1 to TRBJ2-7; the table's D gene call, TRBD1, was not cross checked with the DNA. TRBV21-1 is classified as a pseudogene. The CDR3 extends over 16 amino acids. The CDR3: CASSKVTQGISYEQYF. The DNA of the CDR3 is TGTGCCAGCAGCAAAGTAACCCAGGGGATCTCCTACGAGCAGTACTTC.

The chain is built from TRBV6-5 and TRBJ1-4, with 10 bases that match TRBD1. Per the germline V gene, CDR1 is MNHEY and CDR2 is SVGAGI. The ends lost 6 bases at V and 6 bases at J; junction bases unmatched: 4. The CDR3 is 14 residues long. The CDR3 loop reads CASRKGQGDEKLFF. In DNA form, the CDR3 reads TGTGCCAGCAGAAAAGGACAGGGGGATGAAAAACTGTTTTTT.

In its sample, this clone was seen once. V usage is TRBV5-1 and J usage is TRBJ1-4; TRBD1 matches 7 bases. V lost 4 bases and J lost 0; bases outside the gene matches: 3. Germline V gene lookup returns CDR1 SGHRS and CDR2 YFSETQ. CDR3 length: 15 amino acids. CDR3 loop: CASSLDRATNEKLFF. The CDR3 DNA reads TGCGCCAGCAGCCTAGACAGGGCAACTAATGAAAAACTGTTTTTT.

The V call is TRBV10-1, the J call TRBJ1-4; D gene ambiguous. CDR3 size: 15 residues. Germline loops: CDR1 WNHNN, CDR2 SYGVQD (reference sequence). V was pared by 0 bases and J by 0 bases, with 5 bases between. The CDR3 sequence is CASSESSSTNEKLFF. The CDR3 coding sequence is TGCGCCAGCAGTGAGTCGAGTTCAACTAATGAAAAACTGTTTTTT.

The V gene is TRBV5-4, the J gene TRBJ2-2; 7 bases are a match to TRBD1. The CDR3 length is 16 residues. The trim removed 4 bases at V and 4 bases at J, leaving 10 bases unmatched. Germline CDR1 is SGHNT and CDR2 is YYREEE (reference sequence). CDR3 amino acids: CASSPPTGVTTGELFF. The CDR3 nucleotides read TGTGCCAGCAGCCCCCCCACAGGGGTCACCACCGGGGAGCTGTTTTTT.

The V and J genes are TRBV28 and TRBJ2-7, with 7 bases identical to TRBD2. Germline V lookup: CDR1 MDHEN, CDR2 SYDVKM. The CDR3 is made up of 15 amino acids. The trim removed 3 bases at V and 2 bases at J, leaving 7 bases unmatched. CDR3 protein: CASSLRTSRAYEQYF. The CDR3 bases are TGTGCCAGCAGTTTGCGGACTAGTCGGGCCTACGAGCAGTACTTC.

The V and J genes are TRBV30 and TRBJ2-2; 9 positions agree with TRBD1. The CDR3 has 15 amino acids. With 3 bases clipped from V and 8 bases from J, the junction kept 10 bases outside the gene matches. Germline V gives CDR1 GTSNPN, CDR2 SVGIG (reference sequence). The CDR3 loop is CAWRTLQGAGGELFF. For the CDR3, the DNA is TGTGCCTGGAGAACTCTACAGGGGGCTGGTGGGGAGCTGTTTTTT.

V is TRBV4-2 and J is TRBJ2-7; TRBD1 matches 7 bases. Losses at the gene ends were 0 bases for V and 4 bases for J; bases not matched to a gene: 3. Per germline, CDR1 LGHNA and CDR2 YNFKEQ. CDR3 size: 14 residues. The CDR3 here is CASSQENRGYEQYF. In DNA form, the CDR3 reads TGTGCCAGCAGCCAAGAGAACAGGGGATACGAGCAGTACTTC.

This chain links TRBV18 with TRBJ2-7, with D maybe TRBD2 (5 bases). Germline V gene sequence: CDR1 KGHSH, CDR2 LQKENI. The CDR3 is made up of 13 amino acids. With 0 bases removed from V and 5 bases from J, the gap between germline ends came to 8 bases. CDR3 amino acids: CASSPPGSDEQYF. CDR3 nucleotides: TGTGCCAGCTCACCACCGGGTAGCGACGAGCAGTACTTC.

The chain uses TRBV2 and TRBJ1-1; TRBD1 matches at 10 bases. The CDR3 is 16 residues long. Losses at the gene ends were 1 base for V and 0 bases for J; bases not matched to a gene: 2. The germline V gene encodes CDR1 SNHLY and CDR2 FYNNEI. CDR3 sequence reads: CASSEGQGAMNTEAFF. CDR3 DNA: TGTGCCAGCAGTGAAGGACAGGGGGCGATGAACACTGAAGCTTTCTTT.

The J gene is TRBJ2-7, the V gene TRBV7-8, with 7 bases lining up with TRBD1. From germline, CDR1 is SGHVS and CDR2 FQNEAQ. CDR3 size: 15 residues. The junction had 8 bases not matched to a gene; V was cut back by 5 bases and J by 1 base. The CDR3 spells CASSPQGVISYEQYF. CDR3 DNA: TGTGCCAGCAGCCCCCAGGGGGTAATTTCCTACGAGCAGTACTTC.

This sequence joins TRBV29-1 and TRBJ1-2, with D possibly TRBD1 on 6 matching bases. V was cut by 3 bases and J by 5 bases, with 10 bases left in between. CDR1 and CDR2 from the germline V gene are SQVTM and ANQGSEA. The CDR3 consists of 12 residues. CDR3 in amino acids: CSVDFTGYGYTF. The DNA for the CDR3 is TGCAGCGTTGACTTCACAGGGTATGGCTACACCTTC.

The chain carries TRBV6-5 and TRBJ1-4, with D possibly TRBD1 on 5 matching bases. This CDR3 has 15 amino acids. Trimming pared 6 bases from V and 10 bases from J, leaving 21 bases between. The V gene's germline CDR1 is MNHEY and CDR2 SVGAGI. Written as DNA, the CDR3 is TGTGCCAGCAGACCCCCGGGGGGGAGCATAGGAAAACTGTTTTTT. Amino acid sequence: CASRPPGGSIGKLFF.

The chain uses TRBV19 and TRBJ1-4; 9 bases line up with TRBD1. V lost 5 bases, J lost 7 bases, and 14 bases stayed unmatched. Germline CDR1 is LNHDA and CDR2 is SQIVND (reference sequence). The CDR3 consists of 17 residues. The CDR3 reads CASSLTSGTGSREKLFF. Written as DNA, the CDR3 is TGTGCCAGTAGTCTGACCTCCGGGACAGGGTCGCGTGAAAAACTGTTTTTT.

A remark on this clone: The junction does not match germline at one end; this may be a read error. This chain joins TRBV11-2 and TRBJ1-4; 9 nucleotides match TRBD1. Germline V gene lookup returns CDR1 SGHAT and CDR2 FQNNGV. The CDR3 is 14 amino acids. The CDR3 spells CASSLDRGSEKLFF. The CDR3 DNA reads TGTGCCAGCAGCCTAGACAGGGGGTCTGAAAAACTGTTTTTT.

The chain is built from TRBV12-2 and TRBJ2-1; TRBD1, the D gene given by the table, was not confirmed from the DNA. TRBV12-2 is recorded as a pseudogene. CDR3 length equals 12 residues. DNA of the CDR3: TGTGCAAGTCGCGGCAGAATGGTAGAGCAGTTCTTC. Translation gives CASRGRMVEQFF.

The chain joins TRBV15 to TRBJ2-7, with D possibly TRBD2 on 7 matching bases. This CDR3 is 14 amino acids long. CDR1 is LNHNV, CDR2 YYDKDF, per germline (reference sequence). Trimming removed 7 bases at V and 3 bases at J, with 16 bases between. The CDR3 bases are TGTGCCACCACCAAGGGGGGGATGATCTACGAGCAGTACTTC. This translates into CATTKGGMIYEQYF.

The V and J genes are TRBV29-1 and TRBJ1-1; TRBD1 might be the D (5 bases). V was pared by 6 bases and J by 11 bases, with 22 bases between. From germline, CDR1 is SQVTM and CDR2 ANQGSEA. The CDR3 extends over 13 amino acids. The CDR3 reads CSVRTQGMGGAFF. CDR3 nucleotide sequence: TGCAGCGTCCGAACCCAGGGCATGGGGGGGGCTTTCTTT. Variable domain in full (rest from reference TRBV29-1 and TRBJ1-1): SAVISQKPSRDICQRGTSLTIQCQVDSQVTMMFWYRQQPGQSLTLIATANQGSEATYESGFVIDKFPISRPNLTFSTLTVSNMSPEDSSIYLCSVRTQGMGGAFFGQGTRLTVV.

The chain uses TRBV11-2 and TRBJ2-7; D ambiguous. Germline lookup yields CDR1 SGHAT and CDR2 FQNNGV. V shed 1 base and J shed 2 bases, with 12 bases lying between them. This CDR3 region has 15 residues. As DNA, the CDR3 is TGTGCCAGCAGCTTAGCGTTACAGCTGACCTACGAGCAGTACTTC. Translation: CASSLALQLTYEQYF. The variable domain in full, with the rest retrieved from reference TRBV11-2 and TRBJ2-7, is EAGVAQSPRYKIIEKRQSVAFWCNPISGHATLYWYQQILGQGPKLLIQFQNNGVVDDSQLPKDRFSAERLKGVDSTLKIQPAKLEDSAVYLCASSLALQLTYEQYFGPGTRLTVT.